A selection of T cell receptor beta chains follows, all from one sample in a study of T cell responses to AZD1222 COVID-19 vaccine. This table comes from immunoSEQ multiplex PCR, and its TCRdb copy is limited to in-frame clones, with some not included. The table shows approximately 100,000 clones, with about 89% occurring only once. This material consisted of peripheral blood, taken on day 0 of AZD1222 vaccination. Source of these receptors: an adult in good health. The CDR3 runs from the conserved cysteine through the conserved F or W. The D gene is left open where the match is weak. Some rows mark clone size as missing; the rest say once, few, many or name a class of expanded clone.

clone_size	v_call	d_call	j_call	cdr3_aa	cdr3_nt
NA	TRBV9	TRBD1	TRBJ2-7	CASSVGPGQETYEQYF	TGTGCCAGCAGCGTAGGCCCGGGACAGGAGACCTACGAGCAGTACTTC
NA	TRBV5-1	NA	TRBJ1-3	CASSLGTALSGNTIYF	TGCGCCAGCAGCTTGGGGACAGCGCTCTCTGGAAACACCATATATTTT
NA	TRBV7-8	NA	TRBJ1-5	CASSLGGDSQPQHF	TGTGCCAGCAGCCTAGGGGGAGACAGTCAGCCCCAGCATTTT
NA	TRBV30	TRBD1	TRBJ1-5	CAWRRGTGGWNQPQHF	TGTGCCTGGAGGAGGGGGACAGGTGGCTGGAATCAGCCCCAGCATTTT
NA	TRBV27	TRBD2	TRBJ2-7	CASSFRGEGYEQYF	TGTGCCAGCAGTTTTCGAGGGGAGGGCTACGAGCAGTACTTC
NA	TRBV7-9	NA	TRBJ1-1	CASSLVSQTAFF	TGTGCCAGCAGCTTAGTGAGCCAAACGGCTTTCTTT
once	TRBV7-9	NA	TRBJ1-1	CASSSPRDIGAEAFF	TGTGCCAGCAGCTCCCCCCGGGACATAGGGGCTGAAGCTTTCTTT
NA	TRBV11-3	NA	TRBJ2-3	CASSSRLGASTDTQYF	TGTGCCAGCAGCTCCCGACTAGGCGCTAGCACAGATACGCAGTATTTT
few	TRBV5-1	NA	TRBJ2-5	CASSLGFAGDNQETQYF	TGCGCCAGCAGCTTGGGGTTCGCAGGGGATAACCAAGAGACCCAGTACTTC
few	TRBV18	NA	TRBJ2-7	CASSSRAGEYHEQYF	TGTGCCAGCTCATCCCGGGCAGGGGAGTATCACGAGCAGTACTTC
NA	TRBV5-1	NA	TRBJ1-4	CASSFGEKLFF	TGCGCCAGCAGCTTTGGAGAAAAACTGTTTTTT
NA	TRBV6-4	TRBD2	TRBJ2-7	CATPGRREPSPYEQYF	TGTGCCACCCCGGGGCGGCGGGAGCCTTCACCCTACGAGCAGTACTTC
NA	TRBV4-3	TRBD1	TRBJ1-4	CASSQDGTGDRREKLFF	TGCGCCAGCAGCCAAGACGGGACAGGGGACCGCCGGGAAAAACTGTTTTTT
NA	TRBV5-1	NA	TRBJ2-5	CASSSTLPGLETQYF	TGCGCCAGCAGCTCTACCCTGCCGGGTCTCGAGACCCAGTACTTC
NA	TRBV7-2	NA	TRBJ1-1	CASSLRMNTEAFF	TGTGCCAGCAGCTTACGAATGAACACTGAAGCTTTCTTT
once	TRBV9	TRBD2	TRBJ2-3	CASSPRTSGRRNTQYF	TGTGCCAGCAGCCCCCGGACTAGCGGGAGGAGAAATACGCAGTATTTT
NA	TRBV19	NA	TRBJ1-4	CASSSPRQGPTNEKLFF	TGTGCCAGTAGTAGCCCCCGGCAGGGACCAACTAATGAAAAACTGTTTTTT
NA	TRBV28	NA	TRBJ1-5	CASRTIGDSNQPQHF	TGTGCCAGCAGGACGATAGGGGATAGCAATCAGCCCCAGCATTTT
NA	TRBV27	TRBD1	TRBJ1-5	CASSTQTGRQPQHF	TGTGCCAGCAGTACGCAGACAGGGCGGCAGCCCCAGCATTTT
NA	TRBV7-8	TRBD1	TRBJ2-7	CASSSTGGPYEQYF	TGTGCCAGCAGCTCTACAGGGGGCCCCTACGAGCAGTACTTC
NA	TRBV5-1	TRBD1	TRBJ2-7	CASSLRTGGDEQYF	TGCGCCAGCAGCTTACGGACAGGGGGAGACGAGCAGTACTTC
NA	TRBV4-1	NA	TRBJ1-1	CASSQGVFTEAFF	TGCGCCAGCAGCCAGGGGGTTTTCACTGAAGCTTTCTTT
once	TRBV4-3	NA	TRBJ1-6	CASSQDRYNSPLHF	TGCGCCAGCAGCCAAGACAGATATAATTCACCCCTCCACTTT
NA	TRBV19	TRBD2	TRBJ2-5	CASSTSGRAEETQYF	TGTGCCAGTAGTACTAGCGGGAGGGCCGAAGAGACCCAGTACTTC
once	TRBV28	NA	TRBJ1-6	CASSPKSGARSPLHF	TGTGCCAGCAGTCCTAAATCGGGGGCTCGGTCACCCCTCCACTTT
NA	TRBV30	TRBD2	TRBJ2-3	CAWTRPGTSGRGTDTQYF	TGTGCCTGGACCAGACCCGGGACTAGCGGGAGAGGGACAGATACGCAGTATTTT
NA	TRBV18	TRBD1	TRBJ1-5	CASSPGTGGLQPQHF	TGTGCCAGCTCACCAGGGACAGGGGGCCTTCAGCCCCAGCATTTT
NA	TRBV19	NA	TRBJ2-6	CASSKEAADSGANVLTF	TGTGCCAGTAGTAAGGAGGCAGCCGATTCTGGGGCCAACGTCCTGACTTTC
NA	TRBV27	NA	TRBJ1-2	CATKRGNYGYTF	TGTGCCACCAAACGGGGAAACTATGGCTACACCTTC
NA	TRBV6-2/TRBV6-3	NA	TRBJ2-7	CASSYLRTISYEQYF	TGTGCCAGCAGTTACCTTCGGACGATCTCCTACGAGCAGTACTTC
NA	TRBV19	TRBD2	TRBJ2-5	CASKLAGGRGTQYF	TGTGCCAGTAAATTAGCGGGGGGAAGGGGGACCCAGTACTTC
NA	TRBV5-1	NA	TRBJ1-2	CASSLSGYGYTF	TGCGCCAGCAGCTTATCAGGCTATGGCTACACCTTC
NA	TRBV5-1	NA	TRBJ1-4	CASSLNRGYRDEKLFF	TGCGCCAGCAGCTTGAACCGGGGCTATCGGGATGAAAAACTGTTTTTT
NA	TRBV11-2	NA	TRBJ2-1	CASSLERDYNEQFF	TGTGCCAGCAGCTTAGAGCGGGATTACAATGAGCAGTTCTTC
NA	TRBV24-1	NA	TRBJ2-1	CATSDRGDSYNEQFF	TGTGCCACCAGTGATAGGGGAGACAGCTACAATGAGCAGTTCTTC
NA	TRBV30	NA	TRBJ1-5	CAWSPGISNQPQHF	TGTGCCTGGAGTCCAGGGATTAGCAATCAGCCCCAGCATTTT
NA	TRBV11-2	NA	TRBJ1-5	CASSLGQGLQQPQHF	TGTGCCAGCAGCTTAGGTCAGGGACTACAACAGCCCCAGCATTTT
NA	TRBV11-2	NA	TRBJ1-1	CASSPRDVYTEAFF	TGTGCCAGCAGCCCGAGGGATGTGTACACTGAAGCTTTCTTT
NA	TRBV6-5	TRBD1	TRBJ2-7	CASIRDRGIYEQYF	TGTGCCAGCATCAGAGACAGGGGAATCTACGAGCAGTACTTC
NA	TRBV9	NA	TRBJ1-4	CASSARGSTNEKLFF	TGTGCCAGCAGCGCACGCGGATCAACTAATGAAAAACTGTTTTTT
NA	TRBV30	NA	TRBJ2-7	CAGGRTAEQYF	TGTGCCGGGGGTCGGACAGCCGAGCAGTACTTC
once	TRBV5-1	TRBD1	TRBJ1-2	CASSLGDSGYGYTF	TGCGCCAGCAGCTTGGGGGACAGTGGCTATGGCTACACCTTC
NA	TRBV19	NA	TRBJ1-2	CASTSGGVQNYGYTF	TGTGCCAGTACCTCGGGGGGGGTACAGAACTATGGCTACACCTTC
NA	TRBV28	NA	TRBJ2-1	CASSFSFRPGHYNEQFF	TGTGCCAGCAGTTTCAGCTTCCGGCCAGGGCATTACAATGAGCAGTTCTTC
NA	TRBV21-1	NA	TRBJ2-7	CASRKRGQRSSEQYF	TGTGCCAGCAGAAAGAGAGGACAGCGCTCCAGCGAGCAGTACTTC
NA	TRBV18	NA	TRBJ2-7	CASSEGQGGYYEQYF	TGTGCCAGCTCAGAAGGACAGGGAGGGTACTACGAGCAGTACTTC
NA	TRBV2	TRBD1	TRBJ1-2	CASSEWTGLSDGYTF	TGTGCCAGCAGTGAATGGACAGGTCTTAGTGATGGCTACACCTTC
once	TRBV7-8	NA	TRBJ1-2	CASSLTGEGYTF	TGTGCCAGCAGCTTAACGGGGGAGGGCTACACCTTC